These 29 T cell receptor beta chains came from one sample sequenced in a study of blood T cell repertoires in COVID-19. Profiling relied on immunoSEQ multiplex PCR, and the TCRdb table lists in-frame clones only, not all of them. Counted here are 68,000 or so clones, roughly 86% occurring once; the ten biggest clones make up 4.1%. Sample: peripheral blood. The origin of the receptors is a man in his forties or fifties with acute or convalescent COVID-19.

The chain has TRBV2 and TRBJ2-1; 8 bases agree with TRBD1. The CDR3 extends over 16 amino acids. V dropped 5 bases and J dropped 1; count of bases not matched to a gene: 7. Germline CDR1 is SNHLY and CDR2 is FYNNEI. The CDR3 loop reads CASSPQDRESYNEQFF. The CDR3 bases are TGTGCCAGCAGTCCCCAGGACAGGGAGTCCTACAATGAGCAGTTCTTC.

The V gene is TRBV3-1 (or the pseudogene TRBV3-2), the J gene TRBJ1-2; 7 bases are a match to TRBD1. The CDR3 sequence is 16 residues long. Germline CDR1 reads LGHDT; CDR2 reads YNNKEL (reference sequence). With V trimmed by 4 bases and J by 0 bases, 8 bases remained unmatched. The CDR3 coding sequence is TGTGCCAGCAGCCCAACCGGACAGGCCTCTAACTATGGCTACACCTTC. Translating it yields CASSPTGQASNYGYTF.

The V and J genes are TRBV19 and TRBJ2-5, with TRBD1 matching 8 bases. There are 14 residues in the CDR3. V shed 5 bases and J 5 bases; nucleotides not matched to a gene: 7. Germline CDR1 LNHDA, CDR2 SQIVND (reference sequence). CDR3 in amino acids: CASSPGTGEETQYF. The CDR3 DNA follows: TGTGCCAGTAGTCCCGGGACAGGAGAGGAGACCCAGTACTTC.

This chain's CDR3 is CASSPHWDRVNTEAFF. The CDR3 DNA is TGTGCCAGCAGCCCGCATTGGGACAGGGTAAACACTGAAGCTTTCTTT. The gene calls are TRBV7-2 and TRBJ1-1, with 9 nucleotides matching TRBD1. Germline V gene data show CDR1 as SGHTA and CDR2 as FQGNSA. The CDR3 has 16 residues. V dropped 5 bases and J dropped 2; count of bases not matched to a gene: 9.

CDR3 amino acids: CASSDRTSQETQYF. CDR3 nucleotides: TGTGCCAGCAGTGATAGAACTAGCCAAGAGACCCAGTACTTC. The chain carries TRBV2 and TRBJ2-5; tentatively, D is TRBD2 (5 bases). Per the germline V gene, CDR1 is SNHLY and CDR2 is FYNNEI. Deletions cut 3 bases from V and 1 base from J, with 9 bases between. The CDR3 is 14 amino acids.

This clone appeared a single time. The chain has TRBV5-4 and TRBJ1-2; a weak D match, TRBD1 (5 bases). The V gene lost 0 bases and the J gene lost 0 bases, with 12 bases spanning the gap. The CDR3 is 16 amino acids. CDR1 SGHNT and CDR2 YYREEE come from the germline V gene (reference sequence). The CDR3 spells CASSLDPGPANYGYTF. CDR3 DNA sequence: TGTGCCAGCAGCTTGGACCCAGGGCCCGCTAACTATGGCTACACCTTC.

The V call is TRBV10-1, the J call TRBJ2-5; maybe TRBD1 (5 bases). Between the trimmed V and J ends, which lost 3 bases and 5 bases, there was a span of 10 bases. The CDR3 totals 13 residues. Germline CDR1 WNHNN, CDR2 SYGVQD (reference sequence). CDR3 DNA sequence: TGCGCCAGCAGTGACCAGGGTGTGGAGACCCAGTACTTC. Its protein product is CASSDQGVETQYF.

This clone was recorded once. The V call is TRBV24-1, the J call TRBJ2-1; TRBD1 matches 9 bases. Germline assignment: CDR1 KGHDR and CDR2 SFDVKD. V was pared by 7 bases and J by 5 bases, with 5 bases of the junction left unmatched. The CDR3 contains 14 residues. The CDR3 nucleotides are TGTGCCACCAGCTCGGGACAGGGCGACAATGAGCAGTTCTTC. Protein sequence: CATSSGQGDNEQFF.

About this clone: Relative to the germline gene, one junction end is altered; a read error may explain this. V and J are TRBV7-7 and TRBJ2-1; TRBD1 is a possible D gene (6 bases). The CDR3 consists of 14 residues. In germline, CDR1 is SSHAT, CDR2 FNYEAQ (reference sequence). The CDR3 nucleotides read TGTGCTAGCAGCCCCCGCAGGGGCTCCCATGAGCAGTTCTTC. This translates into CASSPRRGSHEQFF.

The count of this clone is one. V is TRBV9 and J is TRBJ1-3; tentatively, D is TRBD1 (6 bases). The V end lost 3 bases, the J end lost 2 bases, and 21 bases lay between the germline ends. The CDR3 totals 18 residues. Germline assignment: CDR1 SGDLS and CDR2 YYNGEE. CDR3 amino acids: CASSAGGPTLYTGNTIYF. In nucleotides, the CDR3 is TGTGCCAGCAGCGCCGGGGGGCCTACCCTTTATACTGGAAACACCATATATTTT.

The V call is TRBV9, the J call TRBJ1-1, with D maybe TRBD1 (6 bases). Between the trimmed V and J ends, which lost 3 bases and 1 base, there was a span of 19 bases. CDR1 is SGDLS and CDR2 is YYNGEE in the germline V gene. This CDR3 spans 17 amino acids. The CDR3 DNA reads TGTGCCAGCAGCGCGGACACGACAGGTTTTCGGAACACTGAAGCTTTCTTT. This codes for CASSADTTGFRNTEAFF.

V is TRBV10-3 and J is TRBJ2-7; 7 nucleotides align to TRBD2. Trimming removed 0 bases from V and 2 bases from J; junction bases left unmatched: 4. This CDR3 has 15 amino acids. Germline assignment: CDR1 ENHRY and CDR2 SYGVKD. In DNA, the CDR3 is TGTGCCATCAGTGAGTCGTCTAGCGGAACCTACGAGCAGTACTTC. This encodes CAISESSSGTYEQYF.

The chain couples TRBV3-1 (or the pseudogene TRBV3-2) to TRBJ2-7; 10 bases match TRBD2. J gave up 3 bases and V 2 bases, and 4 bases lay outside the gene matches. CDR3 length: 15 residues. The germline gives CDR1 LGHDT, CDR2 YNNKEL (reference sequence). CDR3 loop: CASSQPGLAVYEQYF. The CDR3 nucleotides are TGTGCCAGCAGCCAACCTGGACTAGCGGTCTACGAGCAGTACTTC.

The rearrangement links TRBV5-5 to TRBJ2-6, with D hard to call. CDR1 and CDR2 from the germline V gene are SGHKS and YYEKEE (reference sequence). V was clipped by 4 bases and J by 0 bases, with 8 bases between them. The CDR3 is 15 residues long. DNA of the CDR3: TGTGCCAGCAGCCCGACTCTCTCTGGGGCCAACGTCCTGACTTTC. Its translation: CASSPTLSGANVLTF.

This rearrangement joins TRBV9 to TRBJ1-1; 8 nucleotides align to TRBD1. CDR3 size: 14 residues. The germline gives CDR1 SGDLS, CDR2 YYNGEE. V lost 3 bases, J lost 5 bases, and 6 bases stayed unmatched. As DNA, the CDR3 is TGTGCCAGCAGCGGAAGACAGGGGAGGACTGAAGCTTTCTTT. Translated: CASSGRQGRTEAFF.

The rearrangement links TRBV7-2 to TRBJ1-4, with D possibly matching TRBD1 (5 bases). Germline lookup yields CDR1 SGHTA and CDR2 FQGNSA. There are 14 residues in the CDR3. V shed 4 bases and J shed 8 bases, with 14 bases lying between them. The CDR3 protein is CASSSTYRGEKLFF. The CDR3 region has the DNA TGTGCCAGCAGCTCCACCTATAGGGGCGAAAAACTGTTTTTT. The full variable domain, in which reference TRBV7-2 and TRBJ1-4 provide the parts outside the CDR3, is GAGVSQSPSNKVTEKGKDVELRCDPISGHTALYWYRQSLGQGLEFLIYFQGNSAPDKSGLPSDRFSAERTGGSVSTLTIQRTQQEDSAVYLCASSSTYRGEKLFFGSGTQLSVL.

The chain links TRBV6-5 to TRBJ1-5, with TRBD1 matching 7 bases. The CDR3 is made up of 15 amino acids. Germline trimming cut 10 bases from V and 4 bases from J; bases unmatched to any gene: 13. Germline-derived CDR1 and CDR2 are MNHEY and SVGAGI. Written as DNA, the CDR3 is TGTGCCACTGAAGGGGGCTGGACATGGAATCAGCCCCAGCATTTT. It encodes CATEGGWTWNQPQHF.

The chain uses TRBV7-2 and TRBJ1-1; D unresolved. V dropped 1 base and J dropped 7 bases, with 10 bases sitting between them. Germline-derived CDR1 and CDR2 are SGHTA and FQGNSA. This CDR3 region has 13 residues. The DNA for the CDR3 is TGTGCCAGCAGCTTAGTACATCGGGGTGAAGCTTTCTTT. Protein: CASSLVHRGEAFF.

The rearrangement uses TRBV10-2 and TRBJ2-7, with TRBD2 matching over 8 bases. Germline CDR1 and CDR2: WSHSY and SAAADI. Losses at the gene ends were 10 bases for V and 2 bases for J; bases not matched to a gene: 13. The CDR3 is made up of 15 amino acids. The CDR3 protein is CATDPTRGGTYEQYF. The DNA for the CDR3 is TGCGCCACCGACCCAACCCGGGGGGGAACCTACGAGCAGTACTTC.

J is TRBJ1-3 and V is TRBV7-2; D not resolved. Trimming shortened V by 4 bases and J by 0 bases, and 7 bases separated the two germline ends. Germline V gives CDR1 SGHTA, CDR2 FQGNSA. This CDR3 has 14 residues. CDR3 sequence (DNA): TGTGCCAGCAGCTCGCCACACTCTGGAAACACCATATATTTT. Protein: CASSSPHSGNTIYF. The complete variable domain, with remaining parts taken from reference TRBV7-2 and TRBJ1-3, reads GAGVSQSPSNKVTEKGKDVELRCDPISGHTALYWYRQSLGQGLEFLIYFQGNSAPDKSGLPSDRFSAERTGGSVSTLTIQRTQQEDSAVYLCASSSPHSGNTIYFGEGSWLTVV.

This chain links TRBV2 with TRBJ1-2; no clear D. The germline gives CDR1 SNHLY, CDR2 FYNNEI. The V gene lost 2 bases and the J gene lost 4 bases, with 14 bases spanning the gap. The CDR3 has 15 amino acids. DNA of the CDR3: TGTGCCAGCAGTGAAATCAAGGGCGGGCCCTATGGCTACACCTTC. It codes for CASSEIKGGPYGYTF.

J is TRBJ2-7 and V is TRBV7-9; TRBD2 agrees at 7 bases. CDR3 size: 14 residues. With V trimmed by 5 bases and J by 2 bases, 6 bases remained unmatched. Germline CDR1 and CDR2: SEHNR and FQNEAQ (reference sequence). CDR3 loop: CASSPGGFPYEQYF. CDR3 sequence (DNA): TGTGCCAGCAGCCCCGGGGGGTTCCCCTACGAGCAGTACTTC.

The chain recombines TRBV28 with TRBJ2-2; D remains ambiguous. CDR1 MDHEN and CDR2 SYDVKM come from the germline V gene. V was shortened by 5 bases and J by 4 bases, with 8 bases between the two germline ends. The CDR3 runs to 13 residues. The CDR3: CASSLSVTGELFF. The CDR3 nucleotides read TGTGCCAGCAGTCTTAGTGTCACCGGGGAGCTGTTTTTT. Drawing the rest from reference TRBV28 and TRBJ2-2, the complete variable domain is DVKVTQSSRYLVKRTGEKVFLECVQDMDHENMFWYRQDPGLGLRLIYFSYDVKMKEKGDIPEGYSVSREKKERFSLILESASTNQTSMYLCASSLSVTGELFFGEGSRLTVL.

The chain couples TRBV14 to TRBJ1-2; 8 nucleotides align to TRBD1. The germline gives CDR1 SGHDN, CDR2 FVKESK. There are 14 residues in the CDR3. The J segment lost 4 bases and the V segment lost 4 bases, leaving 5 bases of the junction unmatched. CDR3 in amino acids: CASSRHTGGYGYTF. In DNA form, the CDR3 reads TGTGCCAGCAGCCGTCACACAGGGGGCTATGGCTACACCTTC.

Only one count was recorded for this clone. V gene TRBV2 combines with J gene TRBJ1-3; D is unclear. The length of the CDR3 is 16 residues. The V end lost 0 bases, the J end lost 2 bases, and 11 bases lay between the germline ends. Looked up from germline, CDR1 is SNHLY and CDR2 is FYNNEI. Written as DNA, the CDR3 is TGTGCCAGCAGTGAAGCTGGGCCCTATACTGGAAACACCATATATTTT. Translated: CASSEAGPYTGNTIYF.

The chain links TRBV3-1 (or the pseudogene TRBV3-2) to TRBJ1-2; D is uncertain. This CDR3 has 11 amino acids. Germline CDR1 LGHDT, CDR2 YNNKEL (reference sequence). Trimming cost V 2 bases and J 5 bases, with 3 bases left between them. CDR3 bases: TGTGCCAGCAGCCAATCTTATGGCTACACCTTC. Protein sequence: CASSQSYGYTF.

This clone was picked up a small number of times. The chain joins TRBV9 to TRBJ2-2; 10 nucleotides match TRBD1. CDR3 length: 18 amino acids. Trimming cost V 3 bases and J 7 bases; bases outside gene matches: 15. The V gene's germline CDR1 is SGDLS and CDR2 YYNGEE. The CDR3 region has the DNA TGTGCCAGCAGCGCTTACTTGTCCGGGACAGGGGTAGACGGGGAGCTGTTTTTT. Translation gives CASSAYLSGTGVDGELFF.

The table lists this clone with a few counts. V usage is TRBV7-9 and J usage is TRBJ2-1; the D is unclear. V was shortened by 1 base and J by 0 bases, with 7 bases between the two germline ends. In germline, CDR1 is SEHNR, CDR2 FQNEAQ (reference sequence). This CDR3 is built from 15 residues. CDR3 sequence (DNA): TGTGCCAGCAGCTTAGATTGGAGCTCCTACAATGAGCAGTTCTTC. Its protein product is CASSLDWSSYNEQFF.

The chain links TRBV9 to TRBJ2-3, with 9 bases aligning to TRBD1. Germline assignment: CDR1 SGDLS and CDR2 YYNGEE. V lost 4 bases to trimming and J lost 6 bases; unmatched junction nucleotides: 6. The CDR3 consists of 14 residues. The CDR3 is CASSTRDRADTQYF. The CDR3 DNA reads TGTGCCAGCAGCACCCGGGACAGGGCGGATACGCAGTATTTT.